The following is a TCR beta chain sequence with its context. This sample stems from a study of T-cell reconstitution after alpha-beta-depleted transplantation in children. Preparation of the TCRbeta library was carried out with unique molecular identifiers. Using its own MiXCR run on the PCR reads, TCRdb lists one record per CDR3 protein. Seen here are some 590,000 distinct CDR3 sequences, over 9.5% observed once, and the top ten hold 3.5% to 5%. Sample: PBMCs from the stem cell graft donor, taken from the stem cell graft. The clonotype comes from a human donor who donated a stem cell graft to a child with acute myeloid leukemia.

CDR3 amino acids: CASGTAGDTQYF. The CDR3 DNA reads TGTGCCAGCGGGACTGCGGGAGATACGCAGTATTTT. This sequence joins TRBV2 and TRBJ2-3; D may be TRBD2 (6 bases). There are 12 residues in the CDR3. V shed 8 bases and J shed 5 bases, with 11 bases lying between them. The germline V gene encodes CDR1 SNHLY and CDR2 FYNNEI. Variable domain in full (rest from reference TRBV2 and TRBJ2-3): EPEVTQTPSHQVTQMGQEVILRCVPISNHLYFYWYRQILGQKVEFLVSFYNNEISEKSEIFDDQFSVERPDGSNFTLKIRSTKLEDSAMYFCASGTAGDTQYFGPGTRLTVL.